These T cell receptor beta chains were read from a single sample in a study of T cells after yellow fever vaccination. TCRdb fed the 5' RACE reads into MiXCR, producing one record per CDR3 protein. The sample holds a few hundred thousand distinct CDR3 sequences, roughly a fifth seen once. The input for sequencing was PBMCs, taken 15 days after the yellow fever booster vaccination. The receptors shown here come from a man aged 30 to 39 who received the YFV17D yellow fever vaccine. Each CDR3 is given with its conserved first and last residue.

CASSTGTYEQYF	TRBV4-2	TRBJ2-7
CASGWGQGPSPQHF	TRBV6-1	TRBJ1-5
CASSFPLLSGTDNEQFF	TRBV7-8	TRBJ2-1
CASSQDYLTDTQYF	TRBV4-3	TRBJ2-3
CASSQELQTYEQYF	TRBV4-3	TRBJ2-7
CASSQDLQGALGYTF	TRBV4-3	TRBJ1-2
CASSYSGLAVIHNNNEQFF	TRBV6-5	TRBJ2-1
CASSLVAGGGSNEQFF	TRBV7-2	TRBJ2-1
CSASLAGSYEQYF	TRBV20-1	TRBJ2-7
CASRPGGEQYF	TRBV6-4	TRBJ2-7
CASAGLSYEQYF	TRBV7-2	TRBJ2-7
CASSRDRGSGNTIYF	TRBV5-1	TRBJ1-3
CASSSPRTSRNTGELFF	TRBV6-2/TRBV6-3	TRBJ2-2
CASSLLVDTQYF	TRBV28	TRBJ2-3
CSARDSPRAWAYEQYF	TRBV20-1	TRBJ2-7
CASSKGGPTPKALEQYF	TRBV21-1	TRBJ2-7
CASSLDPVPYEQYF	TRBV6-2/TRBV6-3	TRBJ2-7
CASSQDWGDEQYF	TRBV4-3	TRBJ2-7
CASSYPGTYNEQFF	TRBV6-2/TRBV6-3	TRBJ2-1
CASKESGRAKDEQYF	TRBV3-1	TRBJ2-7
CASSLVGGPSNNEQFF	TRBV7-9	TRBJ2-1
CASSLSSGVTGELFF	TRBV7-2	TRBJ2-2
CATSTDRNQPQHF	TRBV15	TRBJ1-5
CSASAREISYEQYF	TRBV20-1	TRBJ2-7
CASSLVGAGAYNEQFF	TRBV5-5	TRBJ2-1
CASSLRERIGELFF	TRBV5-1	TRBJ2-2
CASRHPGTSHREQYF	TRBV28	TRBJ2-7
CASSLLAASGGETQYF	TRBV7-2	TRBJ2-5
CASSYGTAIANEQFF	TRBV11-3	TRBJ2-1
CASSQRGAMNTEAFF	TRBV7-2	TRBJ1-1
CASTNQALGRRTNTGELFF	TRBV6-1	TRBJ2-2
CASRPQLAGYTDTQYF	TRBV6-1	TRBJ2-3
CSAPRLAGSYNEQFF	TRBV20-1	TRBJ2-1
CSASTGMRAEAFF	TRBV20-1	TRBJ1-1
CASSQGGATPLEDTQYF	TRBV4-3	TRBJ2-3
CSTGQGGDTQYF	TRBV29-1	TRBJ2-3
CSVGEQSYEQYF	TRBV29-1	TRBJ2-7
CASSGGAEEKLFF	TRBV7-2	TRBJ1-4
CASSQATSGGGWYTDTQYF	TRBV14	TRBJ2-3
CAITPGQSLNTGELFF	TRBV10-3	TRBJ2-2
CASSRAASSSYNEQFF	TRBV7-2	TRBJ2-1